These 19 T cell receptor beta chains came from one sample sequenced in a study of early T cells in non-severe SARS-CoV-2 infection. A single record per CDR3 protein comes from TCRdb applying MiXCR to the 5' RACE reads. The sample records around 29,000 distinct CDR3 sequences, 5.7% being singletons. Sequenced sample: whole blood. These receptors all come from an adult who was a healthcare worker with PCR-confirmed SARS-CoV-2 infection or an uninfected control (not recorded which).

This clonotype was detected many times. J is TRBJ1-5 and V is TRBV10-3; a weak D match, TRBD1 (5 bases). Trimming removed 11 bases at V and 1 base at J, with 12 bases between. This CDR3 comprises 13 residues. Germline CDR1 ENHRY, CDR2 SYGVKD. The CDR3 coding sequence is TGTGCCTCAAAATGGGACAGCAATCAGCCCCAGCATTTT. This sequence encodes CASKWDSNQPQHF.

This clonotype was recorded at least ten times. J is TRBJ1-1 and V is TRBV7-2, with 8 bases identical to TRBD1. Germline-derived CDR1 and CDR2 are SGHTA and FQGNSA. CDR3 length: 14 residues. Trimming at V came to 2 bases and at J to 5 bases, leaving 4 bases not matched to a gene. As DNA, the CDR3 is TGTGCCAGCAGCTTACACAGGGGGACAACTGAAGCTTTCTTT. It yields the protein CASSLHRGTTEAFF.

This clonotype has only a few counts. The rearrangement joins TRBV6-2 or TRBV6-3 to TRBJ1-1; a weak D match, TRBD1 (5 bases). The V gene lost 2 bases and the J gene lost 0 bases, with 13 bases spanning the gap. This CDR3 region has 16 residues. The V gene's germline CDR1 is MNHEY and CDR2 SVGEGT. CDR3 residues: CASSYAVGGMNTEAFF. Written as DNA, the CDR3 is TGTGCCAGCAGTTACGCTGTGGGGGGGATGAACACTGAAGCTTTCTTT.

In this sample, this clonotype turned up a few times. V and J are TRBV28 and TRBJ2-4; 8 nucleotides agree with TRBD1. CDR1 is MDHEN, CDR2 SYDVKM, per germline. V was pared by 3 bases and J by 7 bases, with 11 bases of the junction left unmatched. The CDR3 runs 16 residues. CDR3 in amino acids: CASSFGGSGGRNIQYF. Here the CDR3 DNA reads TGTGCCAGCAGTTTCGGAGGGTCAGGGGGCAGGAACATTCAGTACTTC.

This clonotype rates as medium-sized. CDR3 in amino acids: CASSQLQGGGDTQYF. The CDR3 bases are TGCGCCAGCAGCCAATTACAGGGGGGGGGAGATACGCAGTATTTT. The V call is TRBV4-3, the J call TRBJ2-3, with TRBD1 as a possible D gene (8 bases). Trimming stripped 2 bases from V and 5 bases from J, with 14 bases between. Germline lookup yields CDR1 LGHNA and CDR2 YSLEER. The CDR3 totals 15 residues.

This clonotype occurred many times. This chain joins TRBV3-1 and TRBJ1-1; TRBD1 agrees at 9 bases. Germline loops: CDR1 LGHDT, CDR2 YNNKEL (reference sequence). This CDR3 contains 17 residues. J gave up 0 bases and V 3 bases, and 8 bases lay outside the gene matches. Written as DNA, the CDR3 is TGTGCCAGCAGCCAGCAACAGGGGGCCGGGGTGAACACTGAAGCTTTCTTT. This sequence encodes CASSQQQGAGVNTEAFF.

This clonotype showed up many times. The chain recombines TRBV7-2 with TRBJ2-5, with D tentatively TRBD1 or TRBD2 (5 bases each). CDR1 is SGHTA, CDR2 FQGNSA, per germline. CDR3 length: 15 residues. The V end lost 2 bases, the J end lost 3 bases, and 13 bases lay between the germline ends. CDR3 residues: CASSLLGTYEETQYF. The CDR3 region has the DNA TGTGCCAGCAGCTTACTCGGGACGTACGAAGAGACCCAGTACTTC. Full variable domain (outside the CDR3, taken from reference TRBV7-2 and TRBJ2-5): GAGVSQSPSNKVTEKGKDVELRCDPISGHTALYWYRQSLGQGLEFLIYFQGNSAPDKSGLPSDRFSAERTGGSVSTLTIQRTQQEDSAVYLCASSLLGTYEETQYFGPGTRLLVL.

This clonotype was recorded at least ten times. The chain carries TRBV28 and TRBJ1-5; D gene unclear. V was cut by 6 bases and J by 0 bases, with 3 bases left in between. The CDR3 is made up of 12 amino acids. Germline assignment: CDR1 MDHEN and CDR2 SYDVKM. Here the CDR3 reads CASRDSNQPQHF. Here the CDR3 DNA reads TGTGCCAGCAGAGATAGCAATCAGCCCCAGCATTTT.

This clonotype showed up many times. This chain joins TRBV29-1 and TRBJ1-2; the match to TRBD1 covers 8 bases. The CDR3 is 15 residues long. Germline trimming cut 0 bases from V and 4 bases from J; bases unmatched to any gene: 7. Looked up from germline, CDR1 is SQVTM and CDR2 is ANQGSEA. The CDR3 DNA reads TGCAGCGTTGAAGATCAGGGGGCGTACCTCTATGGCTACACCTTC. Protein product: CSVEDQGAYLYGYTF.

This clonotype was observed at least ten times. The CDR3 DNA sequence: TGTGCCAGCAGCTTAGGCGGGGGGTCAGATACGCAGTATTTT. Protein sequence: CASSLGGGSDTQYF. The rearrangement joins TRBV11-3 to TRBJ2-3; 8 bases map to TRBD2. V shed 1 base and J 4 bases; nucleotides not matched to a gene: 1. The CDR3 covers 14 residues. Germline-derived CDR1 and CDR2 are SGHNT and YENEEA.

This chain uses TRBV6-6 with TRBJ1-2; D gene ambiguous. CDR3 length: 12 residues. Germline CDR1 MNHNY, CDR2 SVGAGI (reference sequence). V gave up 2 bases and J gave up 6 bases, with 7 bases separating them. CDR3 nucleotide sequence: TGTGCCAGCAGTTACGACTTGCATGGCTACACCTTC. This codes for CASSYDLHGYTF.

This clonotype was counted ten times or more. CDR3 protein: CASSSAGHRNSPLHF. The CDR3 DNA reads as TGTGCCAGCAGCTCTGCGGGACATCGGAATTCACCCCTCCACTTT. This chain uses TRBV7-9 with TRBJ1-6; D is possibly TRBD1 (6 bases). The CDR3 covers 15 residues. V was trimmed by 4 bases and J by 7 bases, leaving 14 bases between them. Germline loops: CDR1 SEHNR, CDR2 FQNEAQ (reference sequence).

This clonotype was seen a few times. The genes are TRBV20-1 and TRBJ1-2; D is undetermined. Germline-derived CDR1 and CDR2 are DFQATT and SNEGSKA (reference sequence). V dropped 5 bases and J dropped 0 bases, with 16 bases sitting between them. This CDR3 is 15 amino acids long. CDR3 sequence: CSAQDVVAANYGYTF. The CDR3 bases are TGCAGTGCTCAGGACGTGGTGGCAGCTAACTATGGCTACACCTTC.

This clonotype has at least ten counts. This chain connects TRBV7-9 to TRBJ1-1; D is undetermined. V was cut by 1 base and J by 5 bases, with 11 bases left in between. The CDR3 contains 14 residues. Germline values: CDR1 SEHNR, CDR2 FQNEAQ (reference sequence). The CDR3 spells CASSLDGYSTEAFF. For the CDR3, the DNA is TGTGCCAGCAGCTTAGACGGCTACTCGACTGAAGCTTTCTTT.

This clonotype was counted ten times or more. As DNA, the CDR3 is TGCGCCAGCAGCTTCGACAGCCAGTATGGCTACACCTTC. Protein: CASSFDSQYGYTF. The rearrangement links TRBV5-1 to TRBJ1-2; D perhaps matches TRBD1 (5 bases). The CDR3 runs 13 residues. Trimming pared 2 bases from V and 5 bases from J, leaving 10 bases between. Germline V gene sequence: CDR1 SGHRS, CDR2 YFSETQ.

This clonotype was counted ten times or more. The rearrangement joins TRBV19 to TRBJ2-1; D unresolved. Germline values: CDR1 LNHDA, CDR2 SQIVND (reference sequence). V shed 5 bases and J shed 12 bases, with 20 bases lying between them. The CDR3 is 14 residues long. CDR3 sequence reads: CASSRAGQVTRQFF. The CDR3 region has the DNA TGTGCCAGTAGTCGCGCCGGCCAAGTAACCCGGCAGTTCTTC.

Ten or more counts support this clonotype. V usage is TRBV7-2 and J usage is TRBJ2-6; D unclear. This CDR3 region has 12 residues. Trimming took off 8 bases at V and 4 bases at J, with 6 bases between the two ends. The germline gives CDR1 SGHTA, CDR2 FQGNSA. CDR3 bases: TGTGCCAGCTGGTTCGGGGCCAACGTCCTGACTTTC. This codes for CASWFGANVLTF.

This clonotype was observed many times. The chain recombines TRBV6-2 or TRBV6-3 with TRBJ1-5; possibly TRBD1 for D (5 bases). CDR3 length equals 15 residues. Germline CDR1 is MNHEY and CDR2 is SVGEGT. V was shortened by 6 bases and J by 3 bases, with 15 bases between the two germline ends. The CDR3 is CASSPGGAINQPQHF. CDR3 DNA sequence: TGTGCCAGCAGCCCGGGCGGGGCAATCAATCAGCCCCAGCATTTT.

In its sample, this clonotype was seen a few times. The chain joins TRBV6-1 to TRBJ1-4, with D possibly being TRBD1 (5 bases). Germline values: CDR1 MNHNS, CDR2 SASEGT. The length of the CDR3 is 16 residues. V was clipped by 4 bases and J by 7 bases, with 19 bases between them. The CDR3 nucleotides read TGTGCCAGCAGTGGTACCGTGCTAGGGACGGGTGAAAAACTGTTTTTT. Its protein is CASSGTVLGTGEKLFF.